The 17 T cell receptor beta chains reported below all come from one sample, sequenced in a study of CD8 T cells in ankylosing spondylitis. Points from the study as a whole: Seemingly distinctive of ankylosing spondylitis blood was a TCR beta motif formed by eight highly homologous variants.

TCRdb re-called the 5' RACE reads through MiXCR, storing one row per CDR3 protein. The repertoire has about 440,000 distinct CDR3 sequences, about a sixth of them found once; the top ten carry approximately 1%. These receptors are not linked to any known antigen. Sequences were obtained from blood, either unsorted or a sorted T cell fraction (not recorded which). These receptors were obtained from a male donor with ankylosing spondylitis.

This sequence joins TRBV20-1 and TRBJ1-1; the D is unclear. This CDR3 is 15 amino acids long. V lost 5 bases and J 0 bases, leaving 16 bases between the germline ends. Germline V lookup: CDR1 DFQATT, CDR2 SNEGSKA (reference sequence). CDR3 sequence (DNA): TGCAGTGCTCCCCCTGAGAGGGAAGTGAACACTGAAGCTTTCTTT. Residues: CSAPPEREVNTEAFF.

This clonotype was found a few times. The V call is TRBV18, the J call TRBJ2-1, with 7 bases identical to TRBD1. The CDR3 spans 14 residues. CDR1 KGHSH and CDR2 LQKENI come from the germline V gene. V trimming: 6 bases; J trimming: 6 bases; junction bases outside the gene matches: 8. CDR3 sequence reads: CASSGTALPNEQFF. In nucleotides, the CDR3 is TGTGCCAGCTCTGGGACAGCGCTACCCAATGAGCAGTTCTTC.

This clonotype has a single count. The chain carries TRBV5-5 and TRBJ1-1; D remains ambiguous. This CDR3 comprises 14 residues. CDR1 SGHKS and CDR2 YYEKEE come from the germline V gene (reference sequence). V gave up 2 bases and J gave up 2 bases, with 10 bases separating them. The DNA of the CDR3 is TGTGCCAGCAGCTTTAGCTCATTAAACACTGAAGCTTTCTTT. This sequence encodes CASSFSSLNTEAFF.

This clonotype was recorded once. V gene TRBV5-1 combines with J gene TRBJ1-4; TRBD1 agrees at 7 bases. Germline trimming cut 4 bases from V and 4 bases from J; bases unmatched to any gene: 4. The germline CDR1 and CDR2 sequences are SGHRS and YFSETQ. This CDR3 comprises 14 residues. The CDR3 bases are TGCGCCAGCAGCCCGAGGGGGCATAATGAAAAACTGTTTTTT. Translating gives CASSPRGHNEKLFF. The whole variable domain, remainder taken from reference TRBV5-1 and TRBJ1-4, is KAGVTQTPRYLIKTRGQQVTLSCSPISGHRSVSWYQQTPGQGLQFLFEYFSETQRNKGNFPGRFSGRQFSNSRSEMNVSTLELGDSALYLCASSPRGHNEKLFFGSGTQLSVL.

This chain uses TRBV5-1 with TRBJ2-2; the match to TRBD1 covers 8 bases. This CDR3 region has 16 residues. Germline V gives CDR1 SGHRS, CDR2 YFSETQ. V lost 1 base, J lost 1 base, and 3 bases stayed unmatched. The CDR3 sequence is CASSLRDRRNTGELFF. The DNA for the CDR3 is TGCGCCAGCAGCTTGAGGGACAGGAGGAACACCGGGGAGCTGTTTTTT.

This clonotype was detected many times. The chain recombines TRBV12-3 or TRBV12-4 with TRBJ1-1; D gene unclear. The CDR3 has 14 residues. Trimming left V 3 bases short and J 3 bases short, with 11 bases between. CDR3 region: CASSFSGQHTEAFF. In DNA, the CDR3 is TGTGCCAGCAGTTTTTCAGGTCAACACACTGAAGCTTTCTTT.

In its sample, this clonotype was seen a few times. The genes are TRBV5-6 and TRBJ2-2, with D possibly TRBD2 on 6 matching bases. V was clipped by 0 bases and J by 5 bases, with 17 bases between them. There are 17 residues in the CDR3. The germline V gene has CDR1 SGHDT and CDR2 YYEEEE. CDR3 nucleotide sequence: TGTGCCAGCAGCTTGGTACCGAGGGGAGGATATACCGGGGAGCTGTTTTTT. This codes for CASSLVPRGGYTGELFF. The whole variable domain, remainder taken from reference TRBV5-6 and TRBJ2-2, is DAGVTQSPTHLIKTRGQQVTLRCSPKSGHDTVSWYQQALGQGPQFIFQYYEEEERQRGNFPDRFSGHQFPNYSSELNVNALLLGDSALYLCASSLVPRGGYTGELFFGEGSRLTVL.

This sequence joins TRBV29-1 and TRBJ2-1; D is unclear. CDR1 is SQVTM and CDR2 is ANQGSEA in the germline V gene. V dropped 2 bases and J dropped 0 bases, with 8 bases sitting between them. The CDR3 runs to 14 residues. The CDR3 loop is CSVELRSSYNEQFF. CDR3 DNA: TGCAGCGTTGAATTGCGGAGCTCCTACAATGAGCAGTTCTTC.

This clonotype was picked up a small number of times. CDR3 loop: CSARRPGTEGNTIYF. DNA of the CDR3: TGCAGTGCTAGAAGGCCCGGGACGGAAGGAAACACCATATATTTT. The rearrangement links TRBV20-1 to TRBJ1-3; a weak D match, TRBD1 (5 bases). V lost 2 bases and J lost 4, with 15 bases in between. The CDR3 has 15 amino acids. Germline CDR1 reads DFQATT; CDR2 reads SNEGSKA (reference sequence).

This clonotype was seen once. The rearrangement joins TRBV28 to TRBJ2-1; possibly TRBD1 or TRBD2 for D (5 bases each). This CDR3 contains 16 residues. Trimming left V 7 bases short and J 4 bases short, with 20 bases between. Looked up from germline, CDR1 is MDHEN and CDR2 is SYDVKM. The CDR3 reads CASTRYGTNGYNEQFF. CDR3 nucleotide sequence: TGTGCCAGCACCCGCTATGGGACCAATGGGTACAATGAGCAGTTCTTC.

This clonotype was seen a few times. This chain links TRBV7-2 with TRBJ1-2; D is undetermined. CDR1 and CDR2 (germline): SGHTA, FQGNSA. The V gene lost 4 bases and the J gene lost 4 bases, with 13 bases spanning the gap. The CDR3 extends over 14 amino acids. CDR3 loop: CASSWTRGGYGYTF. In nucleotides, the CDR3 is TGTGCCAGCAGCTGGACCCGGGGTGGCTATGGCTACACCTTC.

This clonotype has at least ten counts. Compared with germline, one end of the junction differs, possibly owing to a read error. J is TRBJ2-1 and V is TRBV28; 8 bases are a match to TRBD1. Germline V lookup: CDR1 MDHEN, CDR2 SYDVKM. The CDR3 has 14 amino acids. The CDR3 region is CASNSGGPYSEQFF. CDR3 nucleotide sequence: TGTGCCAGCAATTCAGGGGGCCCATACAGTGAGCAGTTCTTC.

This clonotype has more than one count but fewer than ten. The rearrangement uses TRBV7-2 and TRBJ1-1; maybe TRBD1 (5 bases). Between the trimmed V and J ends, which lost 2 bases and 4 bases, there was a span of 14 bases. CDR1 is SGHTA and CDR2 is FQGNSA in the germline V gene. This CDR3 spans 15 amino acids. CDR3 coding DNA: TGTGCCAGCAGCTTATCGGCGGCAGGGACCACTGAAGCTTTCTTT. Translating gives CASSLSAAGTTEAFF.

This clonotype has at least ten counts. This chain connects TRBV27 to TRBJ2-7, with TRBD1 matching over 8 bases. V was pared by 5 bases and J by 5 bases, with 5 bases of the junction left unmatched. Germline CDR1 reads MNHEY; CDR2 reads SMNVEV (reference sequence). The CDR3 contains 13 residues. CDR3: CASSRTGFDEQYF. The CDR3 coding sequence is TGTGCCAGCAGTCGGACAGGGTTCGACGAGCAGTACTTC.

This sequence joins TRBV20-1 and TRBJ1-6; 7 nucleotides line up with TRBD1. After removal of 2 bases from V and 0 bases from J, the junction contained 7 bases not matched to a gene. The CDR3 has 17 residues. CDR1 DFQATT and CDR2 SNEGSKA come from the germline V gene (reference sequence). CDR3 sequence (DNA): TGCAGTGCTAGACCACAGGGGAAGGGCTCCTATAATTCACCCCTCCACTTT. Its translation is CSARPQGKGSYNSPLHF.

Only a few counts were recorded for this clonotype. V usage is TRBV7-3 and J usage is TRBJ1-1, with 7 bases matching TRBD1. The CDR3 runs to 13 residues. Germline CDR1 reads SGHTA; CDR2 reads FQGTGA. Germline trimming cut 3 bases from V and 11 bases from J; bases unmatched to any gene: 9. The CDR3 protein is CASSFNSQGEAFF. CDR3 bases: TGTGCCAGCAGCTTCAACTCTCAGGGGGAGGCTTTCTTT.

The gene calls are TRBV7-2 and TRBJ1-1; D is undetermined. Per the germline V gene, CDR1 is SGHTA and CDR2 is FQGNSA. This CDR3 is built from 14 residues. Trimming left V 4 bases short and J 1 base short, with 10 bases between. The CDR3 protein is CASSSVLGNTEAFF. The CDR3, as DNA: TGTGCCAGCAGCTCGGTTTTAGGGAACACTGAAGCTTTCTTT.